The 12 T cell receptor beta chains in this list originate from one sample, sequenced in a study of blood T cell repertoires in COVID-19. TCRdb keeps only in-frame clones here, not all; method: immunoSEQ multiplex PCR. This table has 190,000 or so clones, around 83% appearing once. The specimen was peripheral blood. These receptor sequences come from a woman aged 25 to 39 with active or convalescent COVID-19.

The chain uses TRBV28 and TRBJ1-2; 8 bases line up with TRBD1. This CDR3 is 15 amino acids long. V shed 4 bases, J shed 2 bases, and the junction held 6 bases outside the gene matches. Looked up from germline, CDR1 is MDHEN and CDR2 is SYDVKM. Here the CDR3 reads CASSSHHRGNYGYTF. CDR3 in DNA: TGTGCCAGCAGTTCACACCACAGGGGGAACTATGGCTACACCTTC.

CDR3 DNA sequence: TGTGCCAGCAGTTTGACAGGGTACGAGCAGTACTTC. This encodes CASSLTGYEQYF. The rearrangement links TRBV12-3 or TRBV12-4 to TRBJ2-7, with 7 bases aligning to TRBD1. The CDR3 covers 12 residues. V dropped 3 bases and J dropped 4; count of bases not matched to a gene: 0.

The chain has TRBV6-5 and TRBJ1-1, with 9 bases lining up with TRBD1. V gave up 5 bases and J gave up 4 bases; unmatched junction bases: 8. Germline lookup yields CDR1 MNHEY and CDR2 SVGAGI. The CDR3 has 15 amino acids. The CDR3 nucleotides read TGTGCCAGCAGTCTCCTGACAGGGGGGGGCACTGAAGCTTTCTTT. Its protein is CASSLLTGGGTEAFF.

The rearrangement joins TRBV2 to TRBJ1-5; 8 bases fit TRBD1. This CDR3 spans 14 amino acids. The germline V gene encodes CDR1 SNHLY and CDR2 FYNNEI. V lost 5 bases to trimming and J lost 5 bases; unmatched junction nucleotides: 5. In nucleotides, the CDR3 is TGTGCCAGCAGTAAGGACAGGGACGATCAGCCCCAGCATTTT. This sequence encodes CASSKDRDDQPQHF.

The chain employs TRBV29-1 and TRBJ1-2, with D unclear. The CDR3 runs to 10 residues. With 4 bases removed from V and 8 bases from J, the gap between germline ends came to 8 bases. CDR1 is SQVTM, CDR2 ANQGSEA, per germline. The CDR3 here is CSVGEAGYTF. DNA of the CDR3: TGCAGCGTTGGTGAGGCGGGCTACACCTTC.

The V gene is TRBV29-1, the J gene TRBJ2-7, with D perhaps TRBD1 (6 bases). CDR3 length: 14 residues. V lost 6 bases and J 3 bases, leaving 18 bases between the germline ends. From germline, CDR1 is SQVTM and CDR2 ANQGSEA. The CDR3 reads CSVGPSGAFYEQYF. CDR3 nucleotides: TGCAGCGTGGGCCCTTCAGGGGCTTTCTACGAGCAGTACTTC.

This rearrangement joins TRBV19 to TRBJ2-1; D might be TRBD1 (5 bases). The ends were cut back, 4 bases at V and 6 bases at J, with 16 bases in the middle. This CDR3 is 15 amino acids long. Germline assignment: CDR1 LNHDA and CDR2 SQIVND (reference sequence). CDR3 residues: CASSSTGRRGNEQFF. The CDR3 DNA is TGTGCCAGTAGTAGCACCGGGCGAAGGGGCAATGAGCAGTTCTTC. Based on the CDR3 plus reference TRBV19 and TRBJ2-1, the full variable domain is DGGITQSPKYLFRKEGQNVTLSCEQNLNHDAMYWYRQDPGQGLRLIYYSQIVNDFQKGDIAEGYSVSREKKESFPLTVTSAQKNPTAFYLCASSSTGRRGNEQFFGPGTRLTVL.

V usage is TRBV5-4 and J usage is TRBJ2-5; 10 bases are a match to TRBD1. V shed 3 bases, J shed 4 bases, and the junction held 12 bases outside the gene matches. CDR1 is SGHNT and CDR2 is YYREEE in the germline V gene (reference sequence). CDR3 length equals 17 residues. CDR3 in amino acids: CASSSPPRQGAAETQYF. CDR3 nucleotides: TGTGCCAGCAGCTCGCCCCCCCGACAGGGGGCAGCAGAGACCCAGTACTTC.

This CDR3 is CASSPRTSGGDEQFF. The CDR3 nucleotides read TGCGCCAGCAGCCCAAGGACTAGCGGGGGGGATGAGCAGTTCTTC. The J gene is TRBJ2-1, the V gene TRBV5-1, with TRBD2 matching 15 bases. V gave up 4 bases and J gave up 8 bases; unmatched junction bases: 4. Germline assignment: CDR1 SGHRS and CDR2 YFSETQ. CDR3 length: 15 amino acids.

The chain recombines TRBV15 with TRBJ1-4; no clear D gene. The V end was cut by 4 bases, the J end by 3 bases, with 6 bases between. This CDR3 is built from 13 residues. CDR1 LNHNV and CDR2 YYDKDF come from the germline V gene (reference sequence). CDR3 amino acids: CATSTGSNEKLFF. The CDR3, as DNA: TGTGCCACCAGCACAGGATCTAATGAAAAACTGTTTTTT.

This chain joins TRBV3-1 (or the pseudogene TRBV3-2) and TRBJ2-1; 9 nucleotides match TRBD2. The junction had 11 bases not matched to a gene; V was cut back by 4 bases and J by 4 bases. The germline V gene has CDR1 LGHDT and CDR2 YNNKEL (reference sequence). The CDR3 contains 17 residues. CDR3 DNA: TGTGCCAGCAGCCTAGGACCCGTAGCGGGAGCTTACAATGAGCAGTTCTTC. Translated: CASSLGPVAGAYNEQFF.

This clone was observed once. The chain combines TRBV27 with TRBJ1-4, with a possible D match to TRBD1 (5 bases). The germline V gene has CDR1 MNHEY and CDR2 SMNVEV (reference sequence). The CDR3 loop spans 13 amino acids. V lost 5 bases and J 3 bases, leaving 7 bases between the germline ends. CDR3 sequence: CASSGRANEKLFF. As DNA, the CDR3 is TGTGCCAGCAGTGGCAGGGCTAATGAAAAACTGTTTTTT. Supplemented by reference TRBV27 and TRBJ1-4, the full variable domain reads EAQVTQNPRYLITVTGKKLTVTCSQNMNHEYMSWYRQDPGLGLRQIYYSMNVEVTDKGDVPEGYKVSRKEKRNFPLILESPSPNQTSLYFCASSGRANEKLFFGSGTQLSVL.